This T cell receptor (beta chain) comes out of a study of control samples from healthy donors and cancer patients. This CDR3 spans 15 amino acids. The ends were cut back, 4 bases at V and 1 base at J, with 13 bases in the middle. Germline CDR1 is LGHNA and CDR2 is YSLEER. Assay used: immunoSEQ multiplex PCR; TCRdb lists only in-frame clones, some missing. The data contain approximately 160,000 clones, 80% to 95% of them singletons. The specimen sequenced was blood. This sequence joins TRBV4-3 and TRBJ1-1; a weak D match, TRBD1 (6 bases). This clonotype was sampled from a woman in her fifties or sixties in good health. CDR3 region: CASSPQGRGNTEAFF. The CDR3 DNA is TGCGCCAGCAGCCCTCAGGGGCGGGGGAACACTGAAGCTTTCTTT.